This TCR beta chain was recorded in a study of low-dose radiotherapy and immunotherapy resistance in tumors. At the level of the study: Cyclophosphamide went in intravenously at 200 mg/m2 every two weeks, one day before radiation and immunotherapy.

In its sample, this clonotype was seen many times. Stated time point: after trial treatment. Sample treatment: LDRT plus nivolumab, ipilimumab, low-dose cyclophosphamide and aspirin (RACIN trial). All of the donors were given nivolumab, ipilimumab, aspirin, low-dose cyclophosphamide and low-dose radiotherapy as part of RACIN, a single-arm trial. Each eligible patient had an advanced solid tumor, and these tumors lacked tumor-infiltrating lymphocytes. Per the germline V gene, CDR1 is MGHRA and CDR2 is YSYEKL. This CDR3 spans 15 amino acids. The V end was cut by 6 bases, the J end by 2 bases, with 15 bases between. Alpha- and beta-chain coverage of first-strand cDNA came from TRAV- and TRBV-specific primers. TCR amplification ran 15 to 25 PCR cycles using constant-region and V-primer adapter primers. MiXCR was run by TCRdb on the reads, yielding one entry per CDR3 protein. The repertoire has roughly 95,000 distinct CDR3 sequences, around a fifth of them found once; the top ten carry more than 10%.

The chain links TRBV4-1 to TRBJ2-3, with D possibly matching TRBD1 (5 bases). The starting material was PBMCs, obtained after low-dose radiotherapy plus immunotherapy. The TCR sequence derives from a female donor with ovarian cancer. The DNA for the CDR3 is TGCGCCAGCAGGCCGTCCGGACATTCCACAGATACGCAGTATTTT. Translated, it gives CASRPSGHSTDTQYF.